This T cell receptor (beta chain) was documented in a study of cytomegalovirus exposure and HLA in healthy donors. Overall study context: Out of about 180 million T cells, an earlier analysis found 117 million unique TCR beta sequences in total.

Study-wide findings and caveats: Among TCR beta chains of equal frequency, HLA-associated ones were more clonally expanded in a later analysis. TRBV6-2, TRBV6-3 and some other V segments were unresolvable in 87-base-pair reads.

Trimming at V came to 6 bases and at J to 5 bases, leaving 9 bases not matched to a gene. Germline V gene data show CDR1 as SEHNR and CDR2 as FQNEAQ (reference sequence). The CDR3 has 15 residues. Primers for the PCR totalled 60 Vbeta and 13 Jbeta. Profiling relied on immunoSEQ multiplex PCR, and the TCRdb table lists in-frame clones only, not all of them. The data contain 150,000 to 200,000 clones, 80% to 90% of them singletons. Turning to this clone: What it binds is not known.

The receptor comes from a man between 18 and 29 years old in good health and CMV-seropositive. V and J are TRBV7-9 and TRBJ1-4; 7 bases are shared with TRBD1. The specimen was PBMCs. The CDR3 here is CASRAAGTENEKLFF. DNA for the CDR3: TGTGCCAGCAGGGCAGCCGGGACAGAGAATGAAAAACTGTTTTTT.